The clone carrying this T cell receptor beta chain was found a few times. The source of the sample is a study of blood T cell repertoires in COVID-19. Overall study context: Sites across the United States, Italy and Spain contributed samples from acute and convalescent COVID-19. Sources were T cells, B-cell-depleted T cells, or PBMCs; the material itself was cDNA or gDNA.

V trimming: 5 bases; J trimming: 4 bases; junction bases outside the gene matches: 8. This CDR3 is 15 amino acids long. The V gene's germline CDR1 is LGHDT and CDR2 YNNKEL (reference sequence). Original processing methods: Reference gene primer amplification yielded estimated nucleated cell counts. Clones were read by immunoSEQ multiplex PCR, and TCRdb kept only the in-frame ones, dropping some. D and trimming come from the DNA, and the V and J calls and clone size come from that table. Among 65,000 to 90,000 clones listed, about 80% were seen once. V gene TRBV3-1 (or the pseudogene TRBV3-2) combines with J gene TRBJ1-3; TRBD1 matches at 7 bases. The TCR comes from a man between 60 and 75 years old with active or convalescent COVID-19. Sequencing input: peripheral blood. The CDR3 bases are TGTGCCAGCAGCAGTGACAGGGTGTCGGGAAACACCATATATTTT. Protein product: CASSSDRVSGNTIYF.